This is a list of T cell receptor beta chains from one sample in a study of response to subunit inactivated influenza vaccine. TCRdb redid the calling of the RT-PCR reads with MiXCR, one entry per CDR3 protein. The sample has about 780,000 distinct CDR3 sequences; roughly 18% are singletons. Sequencing was performed on PBMCs from blood, taken 4 to 6 days after vaccination. These receptors originate from a man over 45 who received an inactivated influenza vaccine. The CDR3 runs from the conserved cysteine through the conserved F or W. Each record gives: CDR3 length, V gene, D gene, clone size, J gene, CDR3 DNA, CDR3 protein. D genes are given only for firm matches. Size values are once, few and many counts, or a class for expanded clones, and some rows have none.

cdr3_length: 15; v_call: TRBV7-9; d_call: .; clone_size: .; j_call: TRBJ2-2; cdr3_nt: TGTGCCAGCAGCTTAGGCGGGGTCGGAACCGGGGAGCTGTTTTTT; cdr3_aa: CASSLGGVGTGELFF
cdr3_length: 14; v_call: TRBV6-5; d_call: .; clone_size: .; j_call: TRBJ2-4; cdr3_nt: TGTGCCAGCAGTTCGGTTATAGCCAAAAACATTCAGTACTTC; cdr3_aa: CASSSVIAKNIQYF
cdr3_length: 12; v_call: TRBV29-1; d_call: .; clone_size: few; j_call: TRBJ1-2; cdr3_nt: TGCAGCGTTGTTGTACCCGGGGGGGGCTACACCTTC; cdr3_aa: CSVVVPGGGYTF
cdr3_length: 13; v_call: TRBV10-3; d_call: .; clone_size: few; j_call: TRBJ2-1; cdr3_nt: TGTGCCATCTCCCGGGACACGGACAATGAGCAGTTCTTC; cdr3_aa: CAISRDTDNEQFF
cdr3_length: 13; v_call: TRBV6-5; d_call: .; clone_size: many; j_call: TRBJ2-3; cdr3_nt: TGTGCCAGCAGTTCCCAACCAACAGATACGCAGTATTTT; cdr3_aa: CASSSQPTDTQYF
cdr3_length: 14; v_call: TRBV20-1; d_call: TRBD1; clone_size: .; j_call: TRBJ1-3; cdr3_nt: TGCAGTGCTAAACAGGGGTCTTCGGGAAACACCATATATTTT; cdr3_aa: CSAKQGSSGNTIYF
cdr3_length: 16; v_call: TRBV7-3; d_call: .; clone_size: .; j_call: TRBJ2-2; cdr3_nt: TGTGCCAGCAGCTTAATGACACCTAGGGTCACCGGGGAGCTGTTTTTT; cdr3_aa: CASSLMTPRVTGELFF
cdr3_length: 14; v_call: TRBV20-1; d_call: TRBD2; clone_size: .; j_call: TRBJ2-1; cdr3_nt: TGCAGTGCTAGAAAGCGGGGATTATTCAATGAGCAGTTCTTC; cdr3_aa: CSARKRGLFNEQFF
cdr3_length: 13; v_call: TRBV4-2; d_call: .; clone_size: few; j_call: TRBJ1-4; cdr3_nt: TGTGCCAGCAGCCAAGACAACAATGAAAAACTGTTTTTT; cdr3_aa: CASSQDNNEKLFF
cdr3_length: 13; v_call: TRBV2; d_call: .; clone_size: .; j_call: TRBJ2-3; cdr3_nt: TGTGCCAGCAGTGAAACCACAGGGACGCGGCAGTATTTT; cdr3_aa: CASSETTGTRQYF
cdr3_length: 14; v_call: TRBV7-8; d_call: .; clone_size: few; j_call: TRBJ1-6; cdr3_nt: TGTGCCAGCAGCTTAGTGGGCAGCAATTCACCCCTCCACTTT; cdr3_aa: CASSLVGSNSPLHF
cdr3_length: 11; v_call: TRBV29-1; d_call: .; clone_size: many; j_call: TRBJ1-3; cdr3_nt: TGCAGCGTTTTAAGCGGAAACACCATATATTTT; cdr3_aa: CSVLSGNTIYF
cdr3_length: 16; v_call: TRBV20-1; d_call: TRBD2; clone_size: few; j_call: TRBJ2-7; cdr3_nt: TGCAGTGCTAGAGGGTTCCTAGCGGGAGAAAGGTACGAGCAGTACTTC; cdr3_aa: CSARGFLAGERYEQYF
cdr3_length: 15; v_call: TRBV12-3/TRBV12-4; d_call: .; clone_size: .; j_call: TRBJ2-2; cdr3_nt: TGTGCCAGCAGTTCAAGGGTCCCCAACACCGGGGAGCTGTTTTTT; cdr3_aa: CASSSRVPNTGELFF
cdr3_length: 12; v_call: TRBV18; d_call: TRBD1; clone_size: many; j_call: TRBJ1-4; cdr3_nt: TGTGCCAGCCGGGACAGTTTAATGAAAAACTTTTTT; cdr3_aa: CASRDSLMKNFF
cdr3_length: 15; v_call: TRBV9; d_call: TRBD1; clone_size: few; j_call: TRBJ1-2; cdr3_nt: TGTGCCAGCAGCGTAGGGCAGGGGGTTAGCTATGGCTACACCTTC; cdr3_aa: CASSVGQGVSYGYTF
cdr3_length: 14; v_call: TRBV7-8; d_call: .; clone_size: .; j_call: TRBJ1-5; cdr3_nt: TGTGCCAGCGCACCACGGGTTTTGCTTCAGCCCCAGCATTTT; cdr3_aa: CASAPRVLLQPQHF
cdr3_length: 14; v_call: TRBV2; d_call: .; clone_size: .; j_call: TRBJ2-4; cdr3_nt: TGTGCCAGCAGTGACGTAATAGCCAAAAACATTCAGTACTTC; cdr3_aa: CASSDVIAKNIQYF